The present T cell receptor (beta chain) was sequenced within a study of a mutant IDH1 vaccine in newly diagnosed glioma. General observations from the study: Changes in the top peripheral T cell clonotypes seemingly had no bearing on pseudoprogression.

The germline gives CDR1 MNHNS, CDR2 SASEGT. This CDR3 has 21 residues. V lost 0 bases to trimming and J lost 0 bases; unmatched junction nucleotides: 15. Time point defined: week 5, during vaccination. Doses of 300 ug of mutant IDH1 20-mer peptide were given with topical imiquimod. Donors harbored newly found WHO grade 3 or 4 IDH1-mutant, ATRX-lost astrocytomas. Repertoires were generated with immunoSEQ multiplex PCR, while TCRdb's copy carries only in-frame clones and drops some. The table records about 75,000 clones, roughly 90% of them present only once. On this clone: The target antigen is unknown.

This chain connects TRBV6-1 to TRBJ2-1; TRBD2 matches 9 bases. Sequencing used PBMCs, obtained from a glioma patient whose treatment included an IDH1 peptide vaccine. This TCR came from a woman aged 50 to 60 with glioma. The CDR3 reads CASSEASQRGRALSSYNEQFF. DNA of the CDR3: TGTGCCAGCAGTGAAGCGAGTCAGCGCGGGAGGGCCTTAAGCTCCTACAATGAGCAGTTCTTC.